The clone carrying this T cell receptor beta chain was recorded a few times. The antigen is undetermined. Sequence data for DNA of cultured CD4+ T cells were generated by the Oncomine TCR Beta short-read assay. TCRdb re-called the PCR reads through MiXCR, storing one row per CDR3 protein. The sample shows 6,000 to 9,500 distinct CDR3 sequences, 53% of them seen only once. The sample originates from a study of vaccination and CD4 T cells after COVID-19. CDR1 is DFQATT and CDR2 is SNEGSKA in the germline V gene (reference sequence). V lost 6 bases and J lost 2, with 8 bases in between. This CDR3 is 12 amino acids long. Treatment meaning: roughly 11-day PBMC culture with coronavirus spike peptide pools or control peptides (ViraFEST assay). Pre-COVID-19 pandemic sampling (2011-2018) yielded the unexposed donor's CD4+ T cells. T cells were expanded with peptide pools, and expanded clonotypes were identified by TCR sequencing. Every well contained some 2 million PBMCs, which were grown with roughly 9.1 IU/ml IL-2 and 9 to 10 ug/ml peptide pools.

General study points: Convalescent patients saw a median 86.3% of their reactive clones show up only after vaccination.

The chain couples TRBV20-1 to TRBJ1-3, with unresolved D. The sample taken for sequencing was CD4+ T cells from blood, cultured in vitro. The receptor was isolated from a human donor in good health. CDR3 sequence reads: CSAPGTGNTIYF. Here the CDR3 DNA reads TGCAGTGCCCCGGGGACTGGAAACACCATATATTTT.